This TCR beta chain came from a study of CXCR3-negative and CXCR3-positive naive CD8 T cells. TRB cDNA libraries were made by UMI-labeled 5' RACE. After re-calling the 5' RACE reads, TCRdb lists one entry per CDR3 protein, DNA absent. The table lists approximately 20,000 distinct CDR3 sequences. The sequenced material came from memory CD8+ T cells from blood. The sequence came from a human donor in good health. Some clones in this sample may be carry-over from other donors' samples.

The CDR3 loop is CASSQDRVAGMTYNEQFF. The rearrangement links TRBV4-3 to TRBJ2-1; TCRdb gives TRBD2 as the D gene, but with no DNA this cannot be confirmed. In germline, CDR1 is LGHNA, CDR2 YSLEER. The CDR3 extends over 18 amino acids.